Listed here are 10 T cell receptor beta chains from one sample, sequenced in a study of identical twins. In TCRdb, the 5' RACE reads were re-called with MiXCR into one record per CDR3 protein. Of some 730,000 distinct CDR3 sequences in the sample, 18% were seen once. This same sample was also part of a study on T cells expressing NK-cell markers.

The sample comprised PBMCs. The receptors were gathered from a woman under 30 in good health.

In its sample, this clonotype was seen a few times. CDR3 coding DNA: TGTGCCATCCAGGGACCCTTCTCCGAGCAGTACTTC. The encoded protein is CAIQGPFSEQYF. The chain carries TRBV10-3 and TRBJ2-7, with D possibly being TRBD1 or TRBD2 (5 bases each). The germline CDR1 and CDR2 sequences are ENHRY and SYGVKD. The germline V and J ends were trimmed by 8 bases and 6 bases, with 14 bases remaining between them. CDR3 length: 12 amino acids.

This clonotype has only a few counts. V gene TRBV7-9 combines with J gene TRBJ2-7, with 13 bases aligning to TRBD2. With V trimmed by 4 bases and J by 4 bases, 10 bases remained unmatched. This CDR3 contains 17 residues. Germline CDR1 reads SEHNR; CDR2 reads FQNEAQ (reference sequence). CDR3 in amino acids: CASSSTLWTSGRYEQYF. The CDR3 bases are TGTGCCAGCAGCTCTACCCTCTGGACTAGCGGGAGATACGAGCAGTACTTC. The whole variable domain, remainder taken from reference TRBV7-9 and TRBJ2-7, is DTGVSQNPRHKITKRGQNVTFRCDPISEHNRLYWYRQTLGQGPEFLTYFQNEAQLEKSRLLSDRFSAERPKGSFSTLEIQRTEQGDSAMYLCASSSTLWTSGRYEQYFGPGTRLTVT.

This clonotype showed up just a few times. The chain links TRBV5-1 to TRBJ2-1; D call uncertain. This CDR3 region has 13 residues. V was trimmed by 1 base and J by 5 bases, leaving 7 bases between them. Germline V gene sequence: CDR1 SGHRS, CDR2 YFSETQ. CDR3 nucleotides: TGCGCCAGCAGCTTGAAGCCAGACAATGAGCAGTTCTTC. It is translated as CASSLKPDNEQFF.

This clonotype has more than one count but fewer than ten. The chain joins TRBV29-1 to TRBJ1-2, with D possibly being TRBD1 (6 bases). The germline V gene has CDR1 SQVTM and CDR2 ANQGSEA. Trimming shortened V by 7 bases and J by 3 bases, and 18 bases separated the two germline ends. This CDR3 region has 14 residues. The CDR3 loop is CSAGEEGGDYGYTF. The CDR3 DNA reads as TGCAGCGCAGGGGAGGAAGGCGGGGACTATGGCTACACCTTC.

The chain joins TRBV15 to TRBJ2-6, with 7 bases identical to TRBD1. The CDR3 totals 16 residues. With V trimmed by 5 bases and J by 2 bases, 6 bases remained unmatched. CDR1 and CDR2 from the germline V gene are LNHNV and YYDKDF (reference sequence). The CDR3 is CATSLEGAAGANVLTF. The DNA for the CDR3 is TGTGCCACCAGCCTCGAGGGGGCGGCTGGGGCCAACGTCCTGACTTTC. The whole variable domain, filled in from reference TRBV15 and TRBJ2-6, reads DAMVIQNPRYQVTQFGKPVTLSCSQTLNHNVMYWYQQKSSQAPKLLFHYYDKDFNNEADTPDNFQSRRPNTSFCFLDIRSPGLGDTAMYLCATSLEGAAGANVLTFGAGSRLTVL.

This clonotype was recorded a few times. The chain combines TRBV10-3 with TRBJ1-3; D uncertain. This CDR3 comprises 15 residues. Trimming stripped 6 bases from V and 2 bases from J, with 14 bases between. CDR1 is ENHRY and CDR2 is SYGVKD in the germline V gene. CDR3 coding DNA: TGTGCCATCAGAGGAAGTCTACTAACTGGAAACACCATATATTTT. Translated: CAIRGSLLTGNTIYF.

Only a few counts were recorded for this clonotype. The chain couples TRBV7-9 to TRBJ2-5; D not certain. The V gene's germline CDR1 is SEHNR and CDR2 FQNEAQ (reference sequence). V dropped 11 bases and J dropped 1 base, with 11 bases sitting between them. This CDR3 region has 12 residues. Here the CDR3 DNA reads TGTGCCTGCCGTTGGATCCAAGAGACCCAGTACTTC. Translated: CACRWIQETQYF. Filled out from reference TRBV7-9 and TRBJ2-5, the complete variable domain reads DTGVSQNPRHKITKRGQNVTFRCDPISEHNRLYWYRQTLGQGPEFLTYFQNEAQLEKSRLLSDRFSAERPKGSFSTLEIQRTEQGDSAMYLCACRWIQETQYFGPGTRLLVL.

This clonotype was observed many times. J is TRBJ2-3 and V is TRBV6-1, with D tentatively TRBD2 (7 bases). This CDR3 spans 16 amino acids. Trimming stripped 5 bases from V and 2 bases from J, with 17 bases between. Germline values: CDR1 MNHNS, CDR2 SASEGT. The DNA for the CDR3 is TGTGCCAGCAGTCGCGGGGGCGGATGGAACACAGATACGCAGTATTTT. This encodes CASSRGGGWNTDTQYF.

J is TRBJ1-1 and V is TRBV20-1; D ambiguous. Trimming shortened V by 6 bases and J by 0 bases, and 14 bases separated the two germline ends. CDR1 and CDR2 from the germline V gene are DFQATT and SNEGSKA (reference sequence). The CDR3 covers 14 residues. The chain's CDR3 is CSATRDLLNTEAFF. For the CDR3, the DNA is TGCAGTGCCACTAGGGATCTCTTGAACACTGAAGCTTTCTTT.

This clonotype occurred a few times. The chain uses TRBV7-9 and TRBJ1-3; unclear D gene. The CDR3 length is 15 residues. The V and J ends lost 2 bases and 1 base respectively, with 9 bases between them. Germline V CDR1 and CDR2: SEHNR, FQNEAQ (reference sequence). CDR3 DNA sequence: TGTGCCAGCAGCTTATGGTTAAATTCTGGAAACACCATATATTTT. Its translation is CASSLWLNSGNTIYF.